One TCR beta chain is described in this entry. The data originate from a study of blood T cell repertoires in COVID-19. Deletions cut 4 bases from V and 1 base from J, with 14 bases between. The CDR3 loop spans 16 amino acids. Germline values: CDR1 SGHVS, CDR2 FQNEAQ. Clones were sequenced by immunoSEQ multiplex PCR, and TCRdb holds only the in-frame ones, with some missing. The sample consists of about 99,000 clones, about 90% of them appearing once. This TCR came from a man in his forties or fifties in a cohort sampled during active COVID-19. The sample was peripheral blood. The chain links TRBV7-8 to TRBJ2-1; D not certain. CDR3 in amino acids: CASSSFVVLSYNEQFF. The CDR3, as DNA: TGTGCCAGCAGCTCCTTCGTGGTGCTATCCTACAATGAGCAGTTCTTC.